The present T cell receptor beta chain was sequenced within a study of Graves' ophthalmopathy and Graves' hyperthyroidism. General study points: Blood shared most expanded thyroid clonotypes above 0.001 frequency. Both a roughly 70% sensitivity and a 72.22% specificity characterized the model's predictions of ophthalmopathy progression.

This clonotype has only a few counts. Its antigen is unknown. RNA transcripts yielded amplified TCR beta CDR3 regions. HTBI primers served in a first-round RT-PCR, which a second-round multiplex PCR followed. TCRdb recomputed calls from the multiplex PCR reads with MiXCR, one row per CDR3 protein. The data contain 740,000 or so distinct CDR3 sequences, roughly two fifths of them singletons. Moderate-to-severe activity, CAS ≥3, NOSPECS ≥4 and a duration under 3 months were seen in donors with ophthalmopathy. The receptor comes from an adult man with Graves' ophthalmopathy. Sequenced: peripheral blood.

The CDR3 reads CASSPQRIQETQYF. CDR3 nucleotide sequence: TGTGCCAGCAGCCCCCAGCGCATACAAGAGACCCAGTACTTC. The V and J genes are TRBV7-9 and TRBJ2-5, with D uncertain. The germline gives CDR1 SEHNR, CDR2 FQNEAQ (reference sequence). The ends were cut back, 5 bases at V and 2 bases at J, with 12 bases in the middle. The CDR3 runs to 14 residues.